The clone carrying this TCR beta chain has just a few counts. Through a sample-barcoded 5' primer and a J-beta primer mix, a second PCR was run for roughly 7 to 11 cycles. TCRdb called the 5' RACE reads again in MiXCR, with one record for every CDR3 protein. The sample lists under 1,100,000 distinct CDR3 sequences; under 30% were seen once. CDR3 length: 16 amino acids. Deletions cut 5 bases from V and 3 bases from J, with 17 bases between. Germline V gene data show CDR1 as SGHTA and CDR2 as FQGTGA. These data come from a study of blood T cells in healthy people across ages. This sample also belongs to another study, concerning T cells of mothers and their children.

The sequencing sample was made of blood. The rearrangement links TRBV7-3 to TRBJ2-4; D may be TRBD1 (6 bases). The origin of this receptor is a girl aged 2 to 10 in good health. In nucleotides, the CDR3 is TGTGCCAGCAGCCCAGGGCCGCAGGGGCTCAAAAACATTCAGTACTTC. This encodes CASSPGPQGLKNIQYF. The variable domain in full, completed from reference TRBV7-3 and TRBJ2-4, reads GAGVSQTPSNKVTEKGKYVELRCDPISGHTALYWYRQSLGQGPEFLIYFQGTGAADDSGLPNDRFFAVRPEGSVSTLKIQRTERGDSAVYLCASSPGPQGLKNIQYFGAGTRLSVL.